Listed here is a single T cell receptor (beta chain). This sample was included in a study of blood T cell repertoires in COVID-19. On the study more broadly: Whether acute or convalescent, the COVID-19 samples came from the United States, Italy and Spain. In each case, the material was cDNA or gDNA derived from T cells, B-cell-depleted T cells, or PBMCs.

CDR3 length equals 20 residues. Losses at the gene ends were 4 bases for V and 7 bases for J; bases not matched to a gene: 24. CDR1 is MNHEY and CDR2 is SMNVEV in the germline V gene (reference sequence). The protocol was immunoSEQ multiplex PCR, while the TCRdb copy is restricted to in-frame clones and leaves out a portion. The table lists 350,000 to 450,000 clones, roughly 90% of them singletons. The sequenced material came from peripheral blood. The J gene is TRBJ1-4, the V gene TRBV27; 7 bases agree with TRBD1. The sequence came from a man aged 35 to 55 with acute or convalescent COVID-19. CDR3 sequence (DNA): TGTGCCAGCAGTTCATCCCATTTAGGGCAGGGGGAAACGTATAGTGAAAAACTGTTTTTT. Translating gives CASSSSHLGQGETYSEKLFF.